This T cell receptor (beta chain) was sequenced for a study of blood T cell repertoires in COVID-19. Here immunoSEQ multiplex PCR was the method, and the copy in TCRdb shows in-frame clones only, minus some. The sample yields about 99,000 clones, roughly 91% seen once. This CDR3 region has 15 residues. Germline loops: CDR1 MNHEY, CDR2 SVGAGI. The junction had 8 bases not matched to a gene; V was cut back by 4 bases and J by 3 bases. Sequencing used peripheral blood. This receptor was identified in a human donor in a cohort sampled during active COVID-19. The chain couples TRBV6-5 to TRBJ2-7; TRBD1 aligns across 8 bases. The CDR3 spells CASSWGTGQVYEQYF. The CDR3 DNA follows: TGTGCCAGCAGTTGGGGTACGGGACAGGTCTACGAGCAGTACTTC.